Listed here are 12 T cell receptor beta chains from one sample, sequenced in a study of T cells in localized non-small cell lung cancer. Data came from immunoSEQ multiplex PCR; TCRdb stores just in-frame clones and leaves some out. The sample shows some 39,000 clones, roughly 83% of them seen only once. The sequences come from PBMCs, collected before any cancer treatment. These receptors were collected from a woman aged 40-69 years with stage II squamous cell lung carcinoma.

CDR3 nucleotides: TGTGCCAGCAGTCCCCGAGGGGAGGGGCAGTTCTTC. This encodes CASSPRGEGQFF. The chain employs TRBV6-6 and TRBJ2-1, with 7 bases that match TRBD2. Germline V gives CDR1 MNHNY, CDR2 SVGAGI (reference sequence). J lost 12 bases, V lost 5 bases, and 7 bases had no gene match. CDR3 size: 12 residues.

This rearrangement joins TRBV5-1 to TRBJ2-5; 14 bases map to TRBD2. The germline gives CDR1 SGHRS, CDR2 YFSETQ. This CDR3 has 18 amino acids. Germline trimming cut 4 bases from V and 1 base from J; bases unmatched to any gene: 9. This chain's CDR3 is CASSTGLAGGYSQETQYF. In DNA, the CDR3 is TGCGCCAGCAGCACAGGACTAGCGGGGGGATATTCCCAAGAGACCCAGTACTTC.

V is TRBV6-1 and J is TRBJ2-2; TRBD2 matches 7 bases. The CDR3 runs to 17 residues. Germline V CDR1 and CDR2: MNHNS, SASEGT. The junction had 7 bases not matched to a gene; V was cut back by 3 bases and J by 0 bases. In DNA form, the CDR3 reads TGTGCCAGCAGTGATTTAGCGGGCCCGACGAACACCGGGGAGCTGTTTTTT. Encoded protein: CASSDLAGPTNTGELFF.

CDR3 amino acids: CAISDKRGSSYEQYV. In DNA, the CDR3 is TGTGCCATCAGTGATAAGCGGGGGAGCTCCTACGAGCAGTACGTC. The chain combines TRBV10-3 with TRBJ2-7, with 8 bases identical to TRBD2. The ends lost 3 bases at V and 0 bases at J; junction bases unmatched: 4. This CDR3 comprises 15 residues. CDR1 ENHRY and CDR2 SYGVKD come from the germline V gene.

This clone was found a few times. This chain joins TRBV6-5 and TRBJ1-1; 7 nucleotides align to TRBD1. Germline V gene sequence: CDR1 MNHEY, CDR2 SVGAGI. The junction had 13 bases not matched to a gene; V was cut back by 4 bases and J by 5 bases. The CDR3 covers 16 residues. The CDR3, as DNA: TGTGCCAGCAGTTCCCTCTCCTCAGGGGGTAGGACTGAAGCTTTCTTT. Amino acid sequence: CASSSLSSGGRTEAFF.

The chain couples TRBV6-5 to TRBJ1-2, with unresolved D. In germline, CDR1 is MNHEY, CDR2 SVGAGI. The length of the CDR3 is 16 residues. The V gene lost 0 bases and the J gene lost 1 base, with 12 bases spanning the gap. CDR3 DNA: TGTGCCAGCAGTTACTCGGTCTCGGGAGATAACTATGGCTACACCTTC. Its translation: CASSYSVSGDNYGYTF.

This clone was observed a few times. The gene calls are TRBV2 and TRBJ2-2, with D possibly matching TRBD2 (6 bases). Germline V gives CDR1 SNHLY, CDR2 FYNNEI. V shed 4 bases and J shed 2 bases, with 14 bases lying between them. The CDR3 sequence is 16 residues long. CDR3 bases: TGTGCCAGCAGTGCGGAGGGGAAAATAAACACCGGGGAGCTGTTTTTT. Translating gives CASSAEGKINTGELFF.

This clone counts as medium-sized (0.01 to 0.1%). The V gene is TRBV5-1, the J gene TRBJ1-4; no firm D call. Deletions cut 4 bases from V and 5 bases from J, with 9 bases between. Germline CDR1 and CDR2: SGHRS and YFSETQ. This CDR3 has 13 amino acids. The chain's CDR3 is CASSPSPNEKLFF. The DNA of the CDR3 is TGCGCCAGCAGCCCGAGTCCAAATGAAAAACTGTTTTTT.

The chain recombines TRBV6-5 with TRBJ2-1; weak D call: TRBD1 (6 bases). The CDR3 is made up of 12 amino acids. V was trimmed by 6 bases and J by 9 bases, leaving 12 bases between them. CDR1 is MNHEY, CDR2 SVGAGI, per germline. CDR3 protein: CASRGHVGEQFF. The CDR3 nucleotides read TGTGCCAGCAGGGGACATGTGGGTGAGCAGTTCTTC.

The chain links TRBV5-1 to TRBJ2-5, with 10 bases that match TRBD1. The CDR3 is made up of 14 amino acids. Germline V gives CDR1 SGHRS, CDR2 YFSETQ. The V segment lost 4 bases and the J segment 3 bases; nucleotides outside the gene matches: 3. CDR3 DNA sequence: TGCGCCAGCAGCCCCGGACAGGGGGAAGAGACCCAGTACTTC. This translates into CASSPGQGEETQYF.

J is TRBJ1-1 and V is TRBV11-3, with 7 bases aligning to TRBD1. V dropped 5 bases and J dropped 3; count of bases not matched to a gene: 12. Germline V CDR1 and CDR2: SGHNT, YENEEA. This CDR3 has 16 residues. The CDR3 nucleotides are TGTGCCAGCAGCCCAAAGTACAGGGGACCCCACACTGAAGCTTTCTTT. It is translated as CASSPKYRGPHTEAFF.

The sample holds a few counts of this clone. DNA for the CDR3: TGTGCCAGTGAGACAGGTTCGGGGTACACCGGGGAGCTGTTTTTT. Amino acids: CASETGSGYTGELFF. This sequence joins TRBV5-5 and TRBJ2-2, with D perhaps matching TRBD1 (6 bases). Trimming left V 8 bases short and J 3 bases short, with 17 bases between. The germline gives CDR1 SGHKS, CDR2 YYEKEE (reference sequence). The CDR3 loop spans 15 amino acids. The variable domain in full, completed from reference TRBV5-5 and TRBJ2-2, reads DAGVTQSPTHLIKTRGQQVTLRCSPISGHKSVSWYQQVLGQGPQFIFQYYEKEERGRGNFPDRFSARQFPNYSSELNVNALLLGDSALYLCASETGSGYTGELFFGEGSRLTVL.